The 7 T cell receptor beta chains below all came from one sample that was sequenced in a study of blood T cell repertoires in COVID-19. Sequenced by immunoSEQ multiplex PCR; TCRdb stores in-frame clones only, minus some. Of over 150,000 clones in the sample, 70% to 90% were seen once. Sequenced: peripheral blood. These receptors were obtained from a man between 35 and 55 years old with acute or convalescent COVID-19.

The CDR3 region is CASSRDYPYEQYF. The CDR3 DNA is TGTGCCAGTAGCCGGGACTACCCCTACGAGCAGTACTTC. J is TRBJ2-7 and V is TRBV19, with 7 positions matching TRBD2. The CDR3 contains 13 residues. From germline, CDR1 is LNHDA and CDR2 SQIVND (reference sequence). J gave up 2 bases and V 6 bases, and 4 bases lay outside the gene matches.

This clone was seen only a few times. The chain has TRBV19 and TRBJ2-5; D is possibly TRBD1 (8 bases). Germline-derived CDR1 and CDR2 are LNHDA and SQIVND (reference sequence). Between the trimmed V and J ends, which lost 6 bases and 9 bases, there was a span of 23 bases. This CDR3 has 15 amino acids. As DNA, the CDR3 is TGTGCCAGTAGCCCCTTCGCAGGGGGCGCGGGGGCCCAGTACTTC. Translated, it gives CASSPFAGGAGAQYF.

The rearrangement uses TRBV28 and TRBJ1-5; D is ambiguous. Trimming cost V 3 bases and J 4 bases, with 10 bases left between them. The CDR3 is 14 amino acids. Germline assignment: CDR1 MDHEN and CDR2 SYDVKM. CDR3 region: CASSFGIGNQPQHF. The CDR3 bases are TGTGCCAGCAGTTTCGGGATTGGAAATCAGCCCCAGCATTTT.

This sequence joins TRBV19 and TRBJ1-4; TRBD1 matches 7 bases. Germline V gene lookup returns CDR1 LNHDA and CDR2 SQIVND (reference sequence). This CDR3 is built from 15 residues. Trimming at V came to 6 bases and at J to 5 bases, leaving 9 bases not matched to a gene. The CDR3 region has the DNA TGTGCCAGTAGGAAACGGGACAGCGCGAATGAAAAACTGTTTTTT. Encoded protein: CASRKRDSANEKLFF.

The chain links TRBV4-1 to TRBJ2-1, with 8 bases aligning to TRBD1. CDR3 length: 16 amino acids. V trimming: 3 bases; J trimming: 7 bases; junction bases outside the gene matches: 11. Germline assignment: CDR1 MGHRA and CDR2 YSYEKL. The CDR3 region is CASSHPRGQDINEQFF. CDR3 DNA: TGCGCCAGCAGCCATCCCAGGGGGCAGGACATAAATGAGCAGTTCTTC.

The chain joins TRBV6-5 to TRBJ2-7; a weak D match, TRBD1 (5 bases). This CDR3 is built from 13 residues. The ends were cut back, 6 bases at V and 5 bases at J, with 14 bases in the middle. The germline V gene encodes CDR1 MNHEY and CDR2 SVGAGI. The CDR3 DNA reads as TGTGCCAGCAGGGATCCCCAGGGTGACGAGCAGTACTTC. Protein: CASRDPQGDEQYF.

This chain links TRBV29-1 with TRBJ1-2; TRBD1 is a possible D gene (6 bases). The V end was cut by 4 bases, the J end by 7 bases, with 10 bases between. CDR3 length: 11 residues. Germline-derived CDR1 and CDR2 are SQVTM and ANQGSEA. CDR3 DNA: TGCAGCGTTGGCGTAGGGGGTGGCTACACCTTC. It codes for CSVGVGGGYTF. The whole variable domain, filled in from reference TRBV29-1 and TRBJ1-2, reads SAVISQKPSRDICQRGTSLTIQCQVDSQVTMMFWYRQQPGQSLTLIATANQGSEATYESGFVIDKFPISRPNLTFSTLTVSNMSPEDSSIYLCSVGVGGGYTFGSGTRLTVV.